The 15 T cell receptor beta chains reported below all come from one sample, sequenced in a study of T-cell memory formation after mild COVID-19. TCRdb processed the 5' RACE reads anew with MiXCR; each CDR3 protein has one entry. Here the sample spans about 500,000 distinct CDR3 sequences, approximately 20% being singletons. Sequenced: PBMCs or a T cell subset sorted from them (not recorded which). The receptors shown here come from an adult woman who had mild COVID-19 (a few samples of this study predate the infection). Cell type and time point are not known.

The chain couples TRBV6-5 to TRBJ2-3; the D is unclear. Germline V CDR1 and CDR2: MNHEY, SVGAGI. This CDR3 comprises 15 residues. The V end was cut by 6 bases, the J end by 0 bases, with 13 bases between. The CDR3 spells CASRPDSPSTDTQYF. CDR3 DNA sequence: TGTGCCAGCAGGCCAGACTCACCTAGCACAGATACGCAGTATTTT.

This clonotype was recorded at least ten times. The chain recombines TRBV28 with TRBJ2-3, with D possibly being TRBD2 (5 bases). This CDR3 region has 12 residues. Trimming left V 10 bases short and J 2 bases short, with 10 bases between. In germline, CDR1 is MDHEN, CDR2 SYDVKM. The CDR3 is CATQRNTDTQYF. Written as DNA, the CDR3 is TGTGCCACCCAGCGGAACACAGATACGCAGTATTTT.

The V call is TRBV5-1, the J call TRBJ2-1; unclear D gene. CDR1 is SGHRS, CDR2 YFSETQ, per germline. There are 13 residues in the CDR3. V was cut by 6 bases and J by 0 bases, with 7 bases left in between. CDR3 loop: CASNPGSYNEQFF. CDR3 DNA sequence: TGCGCCAGCAACCCAGGCTCCTACAATGAGCAGTTCTTC.

The V call is TRBV6-6, the J call TRBJ2-7; unclear D gene. The ends were cut back, 5 bases at V and 1 base at J, with 18 bases in the middle. The CDR3 has 16 residues. Germline V lookup: CDR1 MNHNY, CDR2 SVGAGI (reference sequence). The chain's CDR3 is CASSPIGARKSYEQYF. The CDR3 region has the DNA TGTGCCAGCAGTCCGATAGGTGCTCGAAAGTCCTACGAGCAGTACTTC.

The gene calls are TRBV20-1 and TRBJ2-1; 10 bases agree with TRBD2. Germline V gives CDR1 DFQATT, CDR2 SNEGSKA (reference sequence). J gave up 5 bases and V 6 bases, and 10 bases lay outside the gene matches. This CDR3 contains 15 residues. The CDR3 nucleotides read TGCAGTGCCTCCCCTCCACTAGCGGGGCACAATGAGCAGTTCTTC. Translating it yields CSASPPLAGHNEQFF.

The chain uses TRBV11-2 and TRBJ2-7, with D possibly being TRBD1 (5 bases). This CDR3 spans 15 amino acids. Germline assignment: CDR1 SGHAT and CDR2 FQNNGV. V dropped 3 bases and J dropped 2 bases, with 14 bases sitting between them. The CDR3 nucleotides read TGTGCCAGCAGCTTGCTGAGGTCAGGGCCCTACGAGCAGTACTTC. Translating it yields CASSLLRSGPYEQYF.

This clonotype was detected a few times. The rearrangement joins TRBV5-1 to TRBJ1-1; weak D call: TRBD1 (5 bases). Germline-derived CDR1 and CDR2 are SGHRS and YFSETQ. This CDR3 is built from 17 residues. Trimming took 3 bases from V and 0 from J, leaving 18 bases between them. For the CDR3, the DNA is TGCGCCAGCAGCTCGGATTCGCCACAGGCCATGAACACTGAAGCTTTCTTT. Protein sequence: CASSSDSPQAMNTEAFF.

CDR3 sequence (DNA): TGTGCCAGCAGCTTAAATTGGGCGAGTGAGCAGTTCTTC. Translating gives CASSLNWASEQFF. V is TRBV11-3 and J is TRBJ2-1; the D is unclear. Germline V gene sequence: CDR1 SGHNT, CDR2 YENEEA. This CDR3 is 13 amino acids long. V was pared by 2 bases and J by 9 bases, with 11 bases between.

This clonotype was picked up a small number of times. The chain carries TRBV5-5 and TRBJ2-3; D is undetermined. V gave up 4 bases and J gave up 3 bases, with 9 bases separating them. Germline loops: CDR1 SGHKS, CDR2 YYEKEE (reference sequence). This CDR3 contains 13 residues. CDR3 in amino acids: CASSPDITDTQYF. CDR3 DNA: TGTGCCAGCAGCCCCGACATAACAGATACGCAGTATTTT. The full variable domain, with the rest looked up from reference TRBV5-5 and TRBJ2-3, is DAGVTQSPTHLIKTRGQQVTLRCSPISGHKSVSWYQQVLGQGPQFIFQYYEKEERGRGNFPDRFSARQFPNYSSELNVNALLLGDSALYLCASSPDITDTQYFGPGTRLTVL.

This clonotype was detected a few times. V and J are TRBV29-1 and TRBJ2-3, with 7 bases fitting TRBD1. The V segment lost 1 base and the J segment 0 bases; nucleotides outside the gene matches: 7. The CDR3 is made up of 16 amino acids. The germline CDR1 and CDR2 sequences are SQVTM and ANQGSEA. This CDR3 is CSVEGGLDRSTDTQYF. The CDR3, as DNA: TGCAGCGTTGAAGGGGGCCTGGACAGGAGCACAGATACGCAGTATTTT.

The rearrangement joins TRBV9 to TRBJ2-7; TRBD2 is a possible D gene (5 bases). Germline V CDR1 and CDR2: SGDLS, YYNGEE. The V gene lost 0 bases and the J gene lost 5 bases, with 21 bases spanning the gap. This CDR3 region has 17 residues. CDR3 in DNA: TGTGCCAGCAGCGTAGGTGAATTAGCTAAGGGAGTCCACGAGCAGTACTTC. Translated, it gives CASSVGELAKGVHEQYF.

The gene calls are TRBV21-1 and TRBJ1-5; the table's TRBD1 call for D was not verified on the DNA. TRBV21-1 is a known pseudogene. The CDR3 spans 19 residues. The CDR3 loop is CASSKRRERGRVSNQPQHF. Written as DNA, the CDR3 is TGTGCCAGCAGCAAACGCCGAGAAAGGGGGCGGGTTAGCAATCAGCCCCAGCATTTT.

This clonotype was found a few times. J is TRBJ2-2 and V is TRBV7-8, with a weak D call TRBD2 (5 bases). Trimming took 5 bases from V and 5 from J, leaving 15 bases between them. The CDR3 consists of 15 residues. The germline V gene encodes CDR1 SGHVS and CDR2 FQNEAQ. CDR3 nucleotides: TGTGCCAGCAGCGCTGGACTGGCCAGTACCGGGGAGCTGTTTTTT. It encodes CASSAGLASTGELFF.

This chain uses TRBV6-2 or TRBV6-3 with TRBJ2-1; weak D call: TRBD2 (5 bases). V was cut by 0 bases and J by 4 bases, with 13 bases left in between. The V gene's germline CDR1 is MNHEY and CDR2 SVGEGT. This CDR3 spans 16 amino acids. CDR3 DNA sequence: TGTGCCAGCAGTTACTCAGGGCTAGCTCCATACAATGAGCAGTTCTTC. This encodes CASSYSGLAPYNEQFF.

This chain uses TRBV5-6 with TRBJ2-3; D is unresolved. Trimming took off 6 bases at V and 0 bases at J, with 17 bases between the two ends. In germline, CDR1 is SGHDT, CDR2 YYEEEE. The CDR3 is made up of 16 amino acids. CDR3 protein: CASTPRTVPSTDTQYF. In DNA, the CDR3 is TGTGCCAGCACCCCCCGGACGGTTCCTAGCACAGATACGCAGTATTTT.